This TCR beta chain originates from a study of shared clonotypes between healthy human individuals. As handled by the study authors: Filtering was not the same, since immunoSEQ gave junction-only sequences without quality scores. Libraries were prepared by immunoSEQ multiplex PCR; TCRdb keeps only in-frame clonotypes and omits some of them. V, J and clone size reflect that table, while D and trimming were determined from the DNA. The table records more than 1.2 million clones, approximately 98.5% of them present only once. Germline lookup yields CDR1 ENHRY and CDR2 SYGVKD. The V gene lost 3 bases and the J gene lost 6 bases, with 24 bases spanning the gap. The CDR3 runs to 18 residues.

The specimen was naive CD4+ T cells sorted from blood. Specified subset: CD45RA+ positively selected. This chain links TRBV10-3 with TRBJ1-5; possible D gene TRBD1, 5 bases. The receptor was derived from a young man in good health. This CDR3 is CAISDPSGDSLRGQPQHF. Written as DNA, the CDR3 is TGTGCCATCAGTGACCCCAGTGGGGACTCCCTTCGGGGTCAGCCCCAGCATTTT.